The clone carrying this TCR beta chain was counted a single time. These data are taken from a study of blood T cell repertoires in COVID-19. Study summary: Sources were T cells, B-cell-depleted T cells, or PBMCs; the material itself was cDNA or gDNA.

Original data processing: Reference gene primer amplification in the assay estimated nucleated cell counts. Only in-frame clones appear in the TCRdb table, and some are missing; sequencing was by immunoSEQ multiplex PCR. That table supplies the V and J calls and clone size; D and trimming were determined from the DNA. Here the sample spans under 45,000 clones, about three quarters being singletons. The specimen sequenced was peripheral blood. The TCR comes from a woman aged 70-85 years with acute or convalescent COVID-19.

CDR3 coding DNA: TGTGCCAGCAGCATTTACGGTCAGCCCCAGCATTTT. It is translated as CASSIYGQPQHF. The rearrangement joins TRBV7-2 to TRBJ1-5; D call uncertain. V shed 5 bases and J shed 6 bases, with 8 bases lying between them. Germline V gene sequence: CDR1 SGHTA, CDR2 FQGNSA. The CDR3 has 12 amino acids.